Sequencing of this T cell receptor beta chain was carried out in a study of T-cell memory formation after mild COVID-19. Study background: Most TCR clusters belonged to a single donor.

The CDR3 extends over 14 amino acids. Germline V gene data show CDR1 as LGHNA and CDR2 as YSLEER. The V end was cut by 1 base, the J end by 12 bases, with 18 bases between. This clonotype was seen more than once but under ten times. Its antigen is still unknown. Study-wide points: Unconfirmed was the SARS-CoV-2 specificity of second-wave clones that peaked on day 37. Contracting CD8+ clones were enriched in EMRA, CD4+ mainly in CM and EM. There was a balanced CD4/CD8 profile in clones contracting day 15 to 85, and later expanders leaned CD4+.

TCRdb reprocessed the 5' RACE reads with MiXCR, giving one entry per CDR3 protein. The repertoire holds about 110,000 distinct CDR3 sequences, with about a sixth as singletons. Input material: PBMCs or a T cell subset sorted from them (not recorded which). The chain combines TRBV4-3 with TRBJ1-1; no clear D gene. The clonotype comes from a man aged 18 to 30 who had mild COVID-19 (a few samples of this study predate the infection). Cell type and time point are not known. As DNA, the CDR3 is TGCGCCAGCAGCCAAGTAAATGACGGTCGGTCGCCTTTCTTT. Amino acids: CASSQVNDGRSPFF.